Shown below are 3 T cell receptor beta chains from a single sample sequenced in a study of cytomegalovirus exposure and HLA in healthy donors. The study ran its PCR with 60 Vbeta and 13 Jbeta primers. Only in-frame clones appear in the TCRdb table, and some are missing; sequencing was by immunoSEQ multiplex PCR. The profile shows roughly 140,000 clones, 78% of them singletons. Specimen: PBMCs. The receptors stem from a female donor in good health and CMV-seronegative.

The genes are TRBV6-1 and TRBJ1-3, with TRBD1 identical over 7 bases. With 2 bases clipped from V and 0 bases from J, the junction kept 4 bases outside the gene matches. CDR1 MNHNS and CDR2 SASEGT come from the germline V gene. This CDR3 is 16 amino acids long. CDR3 region: CASSERDRNSGNTIYF. As DNA, the CDR3 is TGTGCCAGCAGTGAAAGGGACAGAAACTCTGGAAACACCATATATTTT.

The chain joins TRBV1 to TRBJ2-5; TRBD2 is taken as the D call from the table, unchecked against the DNA. TRBV1 is a documented pseudogene. The CDR3 sequence is 19 residues long. The CDR3, as DNA: TGCACCAGCAGCCAAGTCGAACTTGAGAGCGGGGGGGCCGAGGAGACCCAGTACTTC. Translation: CTSSQVELESGGAEETQYF.

This rearrangement joins TRBV4-1 to TRBJ2-2; perhaps TRBD1 as D (5 bases). Germline loops: CDR1 MGHRA, CDR2 YSYEKL. The length of the CDR3 is 15 residues. V lost 1 base and J lost 8, with 14 bases in between. The CDR3 here is CASSQGRAAGGELFF. The DNA of the CDR3 is TGCGCCAGCAGCCAAGGCAGGGCGGCTGGTGGGGAGCTGTTTTTT.